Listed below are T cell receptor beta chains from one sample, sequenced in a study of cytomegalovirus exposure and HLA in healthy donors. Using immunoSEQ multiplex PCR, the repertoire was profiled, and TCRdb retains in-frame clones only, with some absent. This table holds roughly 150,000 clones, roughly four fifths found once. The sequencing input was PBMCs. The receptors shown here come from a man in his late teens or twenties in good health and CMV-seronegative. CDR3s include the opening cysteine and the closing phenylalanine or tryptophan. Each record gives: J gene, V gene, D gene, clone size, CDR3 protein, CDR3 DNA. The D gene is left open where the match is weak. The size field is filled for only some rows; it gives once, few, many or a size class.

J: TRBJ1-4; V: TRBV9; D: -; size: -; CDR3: CASSGFTGWKEGEKLFF; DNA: TGTGCCAGCAGCGGGTTTACGGGATGGAAAGAAGGGGAAAAACTGTTTTTT
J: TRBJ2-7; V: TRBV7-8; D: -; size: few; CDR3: CASSLIMGRDEQYF; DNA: TGTGCCAGCAGCTTAATCATGGGCCGGGATGAGCAGTACTTC
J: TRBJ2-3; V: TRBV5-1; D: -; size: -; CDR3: CASSFSGYTDTQYF; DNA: TGCGCCAGCAGCTTTAGCGGATACACAGATACGCAGTATTTT
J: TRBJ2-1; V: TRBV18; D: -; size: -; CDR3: CASSGGGASEQFF; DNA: TGTGCCAGCTCAGGCGGAGGGGCCAGTGAGCAGTTCTTC
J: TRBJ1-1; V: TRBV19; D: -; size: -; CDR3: CATMAREDTEAFF; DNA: TGTGCCACCATGGCCAGGGAGGACACTGAAGCTTTCTTT
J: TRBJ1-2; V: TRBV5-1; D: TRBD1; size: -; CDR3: CASSQDRGPSDGYTF; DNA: TGCGCCAGCAGCCAAGACAGGGGGCCCTCCGATGGCTACACCTTC
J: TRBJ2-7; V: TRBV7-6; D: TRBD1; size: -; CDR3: CASSQLGTGGHEQYF; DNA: TGTGCCAGCAGCCAACTAGGGACAGGGGGCCACGAGCAGTACTTC
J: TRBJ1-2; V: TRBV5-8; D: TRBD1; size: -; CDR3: CASSPDRGYGYTF; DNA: TGTGCCAGCAGCCCCGACAGGGGGTATGGCTACACCTTC
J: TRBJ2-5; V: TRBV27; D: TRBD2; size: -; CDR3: CASTGSGREETQYF; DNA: TGTGCCAGCACCGGTAGCGGGAGGGAAGAGACCCAGTACTTC
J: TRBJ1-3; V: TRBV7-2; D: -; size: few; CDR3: CASSQFSSSGNTIYF; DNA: TGTGCCAGCAGCCAGTTCTCCAGCTCTGGAAACACCATATATTTT
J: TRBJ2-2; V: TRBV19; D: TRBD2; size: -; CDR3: CASSWTSGSLRANTGELFF; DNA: TGTGCCAGTAGTTGGACTAGCGGGAGTCTACGGGCGAACACCGGGGAGCTGTTTTTT